This TCR beta chain was recovered during a study of shared T cell receptors in the human thymus. Measured with immunoSEQ multiplex PCR; TCRdb has only the in-frame clones, and not every one. Of about 540,000 clones listed, 75% to 80% are singletons. Trimming took 0 bases from V and 3 from J, leaving 11 bases between them. In germline, CDR1 is SGHNT, CDR2 YYREEE (reference sequence). The CDR3 has 15 residues. The sample was also linked to a second study, of human thymus T cells. That work states: From resections taken during corrective heart surgery, the thymus tissue was obtained. Seemingly biased V and J gene usage marked thymic and blood repertoires. Related research reported highly overlapping thymic repertoires among unrelated individuals.

V usage is TRBV5-4 and J usage is TRBJ2-3; D is possibly TRBD2 (5 bases). The sequence derives from a boy younger than two with a congenital heart defect. The sequenced sample consisted of thymocytes. CDR3 loop: CASSLVAGPTDTQYF. CDR3 coding DNA: TGTGCCAGCAGCTTGGTGGCGGGCCCGACAGATACGCAGTATTTT.